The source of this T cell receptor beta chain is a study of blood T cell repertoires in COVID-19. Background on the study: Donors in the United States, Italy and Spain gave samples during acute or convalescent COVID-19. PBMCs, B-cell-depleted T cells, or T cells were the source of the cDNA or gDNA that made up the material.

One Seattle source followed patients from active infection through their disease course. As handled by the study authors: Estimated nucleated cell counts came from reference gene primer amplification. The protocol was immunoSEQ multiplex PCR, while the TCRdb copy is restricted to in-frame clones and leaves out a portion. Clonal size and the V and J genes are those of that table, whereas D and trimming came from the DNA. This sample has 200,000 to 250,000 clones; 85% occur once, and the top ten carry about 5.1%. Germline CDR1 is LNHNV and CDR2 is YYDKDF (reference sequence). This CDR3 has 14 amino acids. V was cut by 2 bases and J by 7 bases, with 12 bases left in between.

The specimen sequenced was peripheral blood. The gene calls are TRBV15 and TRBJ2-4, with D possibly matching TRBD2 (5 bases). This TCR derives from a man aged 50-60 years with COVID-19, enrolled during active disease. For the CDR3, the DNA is TGTGCCACCAGCAGACACCTCGAGGGTAACATTCAGTACTTC. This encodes CATSRHLEGNIQYF.